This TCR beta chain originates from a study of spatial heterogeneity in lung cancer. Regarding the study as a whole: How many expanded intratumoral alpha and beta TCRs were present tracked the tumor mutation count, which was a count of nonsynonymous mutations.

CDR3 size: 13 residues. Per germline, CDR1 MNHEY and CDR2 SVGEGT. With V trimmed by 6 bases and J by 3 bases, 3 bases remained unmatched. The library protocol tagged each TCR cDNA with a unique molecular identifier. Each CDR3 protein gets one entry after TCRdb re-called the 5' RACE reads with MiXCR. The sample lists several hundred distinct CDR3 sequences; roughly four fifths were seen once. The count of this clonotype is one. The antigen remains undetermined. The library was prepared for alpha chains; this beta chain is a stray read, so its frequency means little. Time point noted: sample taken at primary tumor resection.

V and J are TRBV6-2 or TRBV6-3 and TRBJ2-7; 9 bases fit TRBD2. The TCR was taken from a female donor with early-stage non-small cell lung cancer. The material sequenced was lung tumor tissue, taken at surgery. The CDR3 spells CASSPSGNYEQYF. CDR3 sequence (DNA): TGTGCCAGCAGCCCTAGCGGGAACTACGAGCAGTACTTC.